This TCR beta chain was identified during a study of T cells in Graves' hyperthyroidism and ophthalmopathy. Together with thyroid ultrasound, orbital computed tomography, serum thyroxine and TRAb, clinical symptoms were used for diagnoses. Amplification of TCR beta CDR3 regions used RNA as the template. In the first-round RT-PCR of the TCR CDR3, the HTBI primer set was used. TCRdb itself ran the multiplex PCR reads through MiXCR, one entry per CDR3 protein. The sample has over 700,000 distinct CDR3 sequences, roughly 37% seen once; the top ten hold about 8.9%. Study-level findings and limits: Expanded thyroid clonotypes (above 0.001) were mostly also found in blood.

This clonotype was seen a few times. Its target is unknown. V was shortened by 8 bases and J by 4 bases, with 11 bases between the two germline ends. Germline lookup yields CDR1 SGHTA and CDR2 FQGNSA. The CDR3 loop spans 12 amino acids. This chain uses TRBV7-2 with TRBJ1-2, with D unresolved. The TCR sequence derives from a man aged 18 to 30 with Graves' hyperthyroidism. Sequenced input: blood. This CDR3 is CASARGPYGYTF. CDR3 sequence (DNA): TGTGCCAGCGCACGGGGTCCCTATGGCTACACCTTC.